This TCR beta chain was found in a study of healthy donors' naive CD4 and CD8 T cells. TCR libraries were built from about 500 ng of total RNA by linear amplification. TCRdb reprocessed the reads via MiXCR and lists one record per CDR3 protein. The sample records approximately 200,000 distinct CDR3 sequences, about 74% being singletons. Study-wide points: Positive CDR3 charge linked to CD4+ cells, negative to CD8+ cells. About an eighth of CD4/CD8 propensity variance appeared explained by V, J and CDR3 charge.

Naive CD4+ cells were sorted as CD4+CD8-CD45RO-CD45RA+; naive CD8+ as CD8+CD4-CD45RA+CD27bright. To note about this clonotype: Its antigen is undetermined.

The CDR3 extends over 14 amino acids. The V gene's germline CDR1 is SGHTA and CDR2 FQGNSA. Trimming pared 5 bases from V and 6 bases from J, leaving 14 bases between. The sequencing sample was made of naive CD4+ and CD8+ T cells sorted from blood, pooled from several donors. The V call is TRBV7-2, the J call TRBJ1-3; D gene ambiguous. The TCR sequence derives from a pool of human donors in good health; the sample pools cells from several healthy donors. In DNA form, the CDR3 reads TGTGCCAGCAGCCAATGGGGAAACCCAAACACCATATATTTT. Translating gives CASSQWGNPNTIYF.